One and the same sample provided the 17 T cell receptor beta chains below, sequenced in a study of cytomegalovirus exposure and HLA in healthy donors. PCR was performed using 60 Vbeta and 13 Jbeta primers. Here immunoSEQ multiplex PCR was the method, and the copy in TCRdb shows in-frame clones only, minus some. Of 160,000 or so clones listed, 70% to 80% are singletons. The sequenced sample was PBMCs. These receptor sequences come from a man in his forties in good health and CMV-seronegative.

V usage is TRBV5-1 and J usage is TRBJ2-2, with a possible D match to TRBD1 (5 bases). CDR1 and CDR2 from the germline V gene are SGHRS and YFSETQ. V was trimmed by 0 bases and J by 4 bases, leaving 10 bases between them. This CDR3 spans 15 amino acids. CDR3 in DNA: TGCGCCAGCAGCTTGGCCCCAGGGCTCACCGGGGAGCTGTTTTTT. It is translated as CASSLAPGLTGELFF.

V usage is TRBV7-9 and J usage is TRBJ2-3, with a possible D match to TRBD1 (5 bases). The germline V gene has CDR1 SEHNR and CDR2 FQNEAQ (reference sequence). V was trimmed by 1 base and J by 4 bases, leaving 12 bases between them. The CDR3 has 15 residues. The DNA for the CDR3 is TGTGCCAGCAGCTTAGTGGCAGGGTATGCAGATACGCAGTATTTT. Protein sequence: CASSLVAGYADTQYF.

This clone was seen more than once but under ten times. The V call is TRBV4-2, the J call TRBJ2-5; no reliable D call. The CDR3 extends over 13 amino acids. Trimming removed 6 bases from V and 5 bases from J, with 13 bases in between. CDR1 is LGHNA, CDR2 YNFKEQ, per germline. The CDR3 reads CASSPDPRETQYF. CDR3 bases: TGTGCCAGCAGTCCCGACCCGAGGGAGACCCAGTACTTC.

The chain joins TRBV28 to TRBJ2-7; 13 bases fit TRBD2. The CDR3 runs to 21 residues. CDR1 and CDR2 (germline): MDHEN, SYDVKM. The junction had 23 bases not matched to a gene; V was cut back by 5 bases and J by 4 bases. The CDR3 bases are TGTGCCAGCAGTCCCGACTTACTTCCCGGGACTAGCGGGACGAAGTGGTACGAGCAGTACTTC. As protein: CASSPDLLPGTSGTKWYEQYF.

The chain combines TRBV2 with TRBJ2-7; possible D gene TRBD2, 6 bases. Trimming shortened V by 6 bases and J by 1 base, and 22 bases separated the two germline ends. Germline values: CDR1 SNHLY, CDR2 FYNNEI. The CDR3 covers 17 residues. The DNA of the CDR3 is TGTGCCAGCAGCGATGCGGGGTTTGGGAGCCCTTCCTACGAGCAGTACTTC. Translation: CASSDAGFGSPSYEQYF.

The chain links TRBV7-2 to TRBJ1-1; the match to TRBD1 covers 8 bases. The V gene end was trimmed by 1 base and the J gene end by 12 bases; junction bases not matched to a gene: 10. Germline values: CDR1 SGHTA, CDR2 FQGNSA. The CDR3 runs to 14 residues. CDR3 loop: CASSLGAPGGPSFF. The CDR3 DNA follows: TGTGCCAGCAGCTTAGGGGCCCCAGGGGGCCCCTCTTTCTTT.

The V call is TRBV2, the J call TRBJ2-5, with TRBD1 as a possible D gene (6 bases). Trimming took off 7 bases at V and 4 bases at J, with 16 bases between the two ends. Germline CDR1 reads SNHLY; CDR2 reads FYNNEI. The CDR3 totals 14 residues. This CDR3 reads CASNKQGSAETQYF. CDR3 DNA sequence: TGTGCCAGCAACAAACAGGGTTCGGCAGAGACCCAGTACTTC.

The chain carries TRBV19 and TRBJ2-6; the match to TRBD1 covers 9 bases. The trim removed 8 bases at V and 2 bases at J, leaving 10 bases unmatched. CDR3 length: 17 residues. In germline, CDR1 is LNHDA, CDR2 SQIVND (reference sequence). In nucleotides, the CDR3 is TGTGCCAGTGCCACAGGGGGCCTCTATACTGGGGCCAACGTCCTGACTTTC. This gives the protein CASATGGLYTGANVLTF.

The V gene is TRBV7-8, the J gene TRBJ2-7, with D maybe TRBD2 (5 bases). This CDR3 region has 12 residues. Germline V CDR1 and CDR2: SGHVS, FQNEAQ. V lost 4 bases and J lost 3, with 7 bases in between. The CDR3 nucleotides read TGTGCCAGCAGCTCTACTAGCTACGAGCAGTACTTC. It translates to CASSSTSYEQYF.

This clone was detected a few times. The chain recombines TRBV9 with TRBJ1-6, with TRBD1 matching 9 bases. There are 13 residues in the CDR3. Germline V gives CDR1 SGDLS, CDR2 YYNGEE. After removal of 4 bases from V and 10 bases from J, the junction contained 3 bases not matched to a gene. CDR3 nucleotide sequence: TGTGCCAGCAGCCCCGGGACAGGGTCACCCCTCCACTTT. Its protein is CASSPGTGSPLHF.

The chain carries TRBV19 and TRBJ2-1, with D perhaps matching TRBD1 (5 bases). Trimming pared 5 bases from V and 5 bases from J, leaving 22 bases between. CDR3 length: 17 residues. Germline CDR1 LNHDA, CDR2 SQIVND (reference sequence). CDR3 protein: CASSAQTEPPYNNEQFF. The CDR3 nucleotides read TGTGCCAGTAGTGCCCAGACAGAGCCCCCATACAACAATGAGCAGTTCTTC.

The V gene is TRBV5-8, the J gene TRBJ2-7; D gene uncertain. From germline, CDR1 is SGHTS and CDR2 YDEGEE. The CDR3 length is 14 residues. Trimming shortened V by 0 bases and J by 2 bases, and 9 bases separated the two germline ends. The CDR3 sequence: CASSLGARTYEQYF. In DNA, the CDR3 is TGTGCCAGCAGCTTGGGGGCCCGGACCTACGAGCAGTACTTC. Based on the CDR3 plus reference TRBV5-8 and TRBJ2-7, the full variable domain is EAGVTQSPTHLIKTRGQQATLRCSPISGHTSVYWYQQALGLGLQFLLWYDEGEERNRGNFPPRFSGRQFPNYSSELNVNALELEDSALYLCASSLGARTYEQYFGPGTRLTVT.

The chain carries TRBV14 and TRBJ2-2, with 7 bases aligning to TRBD2. CDR3 length: 15 residues. With V trimmed by 2 bases and J by 0 bases, 0 bases remained unmatched. Germline V CDR1 and CDR2: SGHDN, FVKESK. In DNA, the CDR3 is TGTGCCAGCAGCCAACGGGGGGCGAACACCGGGGAGCTGTTTTTT. It is translated as CASSQRGANTGELFF.

The chain employs TRBV5-4 and TRBJ2-3, with unresolved D. The CDR3 loop spans 13 amino acids. CDR1 SGHNT and CDR2 YYREEE come from the germline V gene (reference sequence). V lost 0 bases and J lost 2, with 4 bases in between. CDR3 sequence: CASSLVLTDTQYF. The DNA for the CDR3 is TGTGCCAGCAGCTTGGTTCTCACAGATACGCAGTATTTT.

The chain carries TRBV6-1 and TRBJ1-2; D remains ambiguous. There are 14 residues in the CDR3. Trimming took off 6 bases at V and 8 bases at J, with 19 bases between the two ends. Germline CDR1 reads MNHNS; CDR2 reads SASEGT. The CDR3 protein is CASSYSSLGLGYTF. DNA of the CDR3: TGTGCCAGCAGCTACAGCTCCCTCGGCTTGGGCTACACCTTC.

This clone has just one count. The genes are TRBV5-4 and TRBJ2-4, with D possibly TRBD1 on 5 matching bases. V lost 0 bases and J lost 4, with 11 bases in between. Germline CDR1 and CDR2: SGHNT and YYREEE (reference sequence). CDR3 length: 15 residues. The CDR3 protein is CASSLEGVRKNIQYF. CDR3 nucleotides: TGTGCCAGCAGCTTGGAAGGGGTGAGGAAAAACATTCAGTACTTC. The whole variable domain, filled in from reference TRBV5-4 and TRBJ2-4, reads ETGVTQSPTHLIKTRGQQVTLRCSSQSGHNTVSWYQQALGQGPQFIFQYYREEENGRGNFPPRFSGLQFPNYSSELNVNALELDDSALYLCASSLEGVRKNIQYFGAGTRLSVL.

The rearrangement uses TRBV11-2 and TRBJ2-1; no firm D call. This CDR3 is built from 14 residues. V lost 6 bases and J 8 bases, leaving 17 bases between the germline ends. Germline values: CDR1 SGHAT, CDR2 FQNNGV. In DNA form, the CDR3 reads TGTGCCAGCAGGACGGCTGTCGATGGGCATGAGCAGTTCTTC. Translated: CASRTAVDGHEQFF.